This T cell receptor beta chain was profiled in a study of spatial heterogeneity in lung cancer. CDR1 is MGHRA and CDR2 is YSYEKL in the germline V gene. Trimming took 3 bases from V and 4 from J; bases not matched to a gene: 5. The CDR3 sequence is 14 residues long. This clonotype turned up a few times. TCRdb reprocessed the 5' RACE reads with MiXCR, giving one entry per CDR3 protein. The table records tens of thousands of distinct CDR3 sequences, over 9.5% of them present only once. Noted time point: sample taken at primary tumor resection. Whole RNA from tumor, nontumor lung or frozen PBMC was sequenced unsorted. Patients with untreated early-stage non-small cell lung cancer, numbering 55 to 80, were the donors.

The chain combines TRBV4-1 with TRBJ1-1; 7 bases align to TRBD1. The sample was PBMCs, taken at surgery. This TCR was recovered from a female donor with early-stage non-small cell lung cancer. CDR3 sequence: CASSQIDRVTEAFF. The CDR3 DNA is TGCGCCAGCAGCCAGATCGACAGGGTCACTGAAGCTTTCTTT.